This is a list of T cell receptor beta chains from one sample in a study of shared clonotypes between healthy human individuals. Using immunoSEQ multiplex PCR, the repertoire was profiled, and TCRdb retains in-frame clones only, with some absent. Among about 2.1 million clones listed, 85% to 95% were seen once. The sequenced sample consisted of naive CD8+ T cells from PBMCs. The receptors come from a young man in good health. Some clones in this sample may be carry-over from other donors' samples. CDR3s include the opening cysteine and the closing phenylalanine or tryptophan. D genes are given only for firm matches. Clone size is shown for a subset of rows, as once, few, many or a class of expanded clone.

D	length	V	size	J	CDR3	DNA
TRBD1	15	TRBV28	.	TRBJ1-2	CASSPVGQGGYGYTF	TGTGCCAGCAGTCCAGTGGGACAGGGGGGGTATGGCTACACCTTC
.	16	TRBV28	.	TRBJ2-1	CASSSRFGRSYNEQFF	TGTGCCAGCAGTTCCCGTTTTGGGCGCTCCTACAATGAGCAGTTCTTC
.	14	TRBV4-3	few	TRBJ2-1	CASSQGRQYNEQFF	TGCGCCAGCAGCCAAGGACGACAGTACAATGAGCAGTTCTTC
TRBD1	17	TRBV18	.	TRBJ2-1	CASSTAFRDREFGEQFF	TGTGCCAGCTCAACGGCTTTCCGGGACAGGGAATTCGGTGAGCAGTTCTTC
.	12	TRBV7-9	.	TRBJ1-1	CASSFGAAEAFF	TGTGCCAGCAGCTTTGGTGCCGCTGAAGCTTTCTTT
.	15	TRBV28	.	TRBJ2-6	CASSLQLFGANVLTF	TGTGCCAGCAGTCTACAGCTTTTTGGGGCCAACGTCCTGACTTTC
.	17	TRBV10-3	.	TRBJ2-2	CAINRLPFPANTGELFF	TGTGCCATCAACCGCCTCCCCTTCCCTGCAAACACCGGGGAGCTGTTTTTT
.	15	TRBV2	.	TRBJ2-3	CASSVLGMGADTQYF	TGTGCCAGCAGTGTGTTAGGAATGGGGGCGGATACGCAGTATTTT
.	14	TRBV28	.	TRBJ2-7	CASSLFTGFERQYF	TGTGCCAGCAGTTTGTTCACAGGGTTCGAACGGCAGTACTTC
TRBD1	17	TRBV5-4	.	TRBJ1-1	CASSLAGTGILNTEAFF	TGTGCCAGCAGCTTGGCCGGGACAGGGATCTTGAACACTGAAGCTTTCTTT
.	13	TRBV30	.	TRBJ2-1	CAWSVSRGNEQFF	TGTGCCTGGAGTGTCTCAAGGGGCAATGAGCAGTTCTTC
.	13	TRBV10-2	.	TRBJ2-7	CASTEDYSYEQYF	TGCGCCAGTACGGAGGACTACTCCTACGAGCAGTACTTC
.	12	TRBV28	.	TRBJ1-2	CASSSRGGGYTF	TGTGCCAGCAGTTCCCGTGGAGGCGGCTACACCTTC
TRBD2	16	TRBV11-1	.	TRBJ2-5	CASSLEGLAGKETQYF	TGTGCCAGCAGCTTGGAGGGACTAGCGGGAAAAGAGACCCAGTACTTC
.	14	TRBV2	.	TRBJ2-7	CASKGWGGPYEQYF	TGTGCCAGCAAAGGTTGGGGGGGGCCCTACGAGCAGTACTTC
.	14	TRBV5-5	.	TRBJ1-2	CASSFGTSSLGYTF	TGTGCCAGCAGTTTCGGGACATCGTCCCTGGGCTACACCTTC
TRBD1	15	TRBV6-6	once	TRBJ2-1	CASSPPDRSFNEQFF	TGTGCCAGCAGTCCTCCGGACAGGTCCTTCAATGAGCAGTTCTTC
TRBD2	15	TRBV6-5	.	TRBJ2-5	CASSYSAGATETQYF	TGTGCCAGCAGTTACTCGGCGGGAGCGACAGAGACCCAGTACTTC
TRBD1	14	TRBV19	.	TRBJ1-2	CASSPRTGYYGYTF	TGTGCCAGTAGCCCCCGGACAGGGTACTATGGCTACACCTTC
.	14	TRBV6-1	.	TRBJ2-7	CASTPGLASYEQYF	TGTGCCAGCACCCCGGGGTTGGCATCCTACGAGCAGTACTTC
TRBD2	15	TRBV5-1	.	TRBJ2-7	CASSPGGGETYEQYF	TGCGCCAGCAGCCCGGGAGGGGGGGAGACCTACGAGCAGTACTTC
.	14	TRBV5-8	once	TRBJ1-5	CASSFRQDVAPQHF	TGTGCCAGCAGCTTCAGACAGGATGTAGCCCCCCAGCATTTT
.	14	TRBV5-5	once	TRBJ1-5	CASSLRGNNQPQHF	TGTGCCAGCAGCTTAAGGGGGAACAATCAGCCCCAGCATTTT
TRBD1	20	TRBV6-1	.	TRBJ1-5	CASSDPWGGQGARVSQPQHF	TGTGCCAGCAGTGACCCGTGGGGTGGACAGGGGGCAAGGGTCAGTCAGCCCCAGCATTTT
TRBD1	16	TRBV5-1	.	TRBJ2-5	CASSLTGTANQETQYF	TGCGCCAGCAGCTTGACCGGGACAGCGAACCAAGAGACCCAGTACTTC
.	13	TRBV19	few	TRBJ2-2	CASRLIGDGELFF	TGTGCCAGTAGATTGATAGGGGACGGGGAGCTGTTTTTT